These T cell receptor beta chains were read from a single sample in a study of blood T cells in healthy people across ages. TCRdb re-called the 5' RACE reads through MiXCR, storing one row per CDR3 protein. Of some 370,000 distinct CDR3 sequences detected, about 49% appear once; the ten largest clones hold over 40%. Specimen: blood. These receptors all stem from a man aged 55 to 70 in good health. Both conserved end residues are trimmed from each CDR3. The order of the fields is J gene, V gene, CDR3 protein.

J: TRBJ2-4
V: TRBV27
CDR3: ASSRLAGVDKNIQY

J: TRBJ2-3
V: TRBV10-3
CDR3: AISGDRDVQQWDTQY

J: TRBJ2-1
V: TRBV6-5
CDR3: ASSYIGGGLYNEQF

J: TRBJ2-3
V: TRBV2
CDR3: ASSVGGDTQY

J: TRBJ2-3
V: TRBV12-3/TRBV12-4
CDR3: ASRQADRGVVTQY

J: TRBJ2-5
V: TRBV5-4
CDR3: ASSTWTSGGVKTQY

J: TRBJ2-3
V: TRBV7-3
CDR3: ASSKAGPPGADTQY

J: TRBJ2-7
V: TRBV6-1
CDR3: ASSVEGFSYEQY

J: TRBJ2-7
V: TRBV5-1
CDR3: ASSISGSYEQY

J: TRBJ2-6
V: TRBV4-3
CDR3: ASSQDRARSGTNVLT

J: TRBJ1-2
V: TRBV14
CDR3: ASSPGEHGYT

J: TRBJ2-3
V: TRBV6-4
CDR3: ASSDGGGGADTQY

J: TRBJ2-7
V: TRBV20-1
CDR3: SARDRQGAIYEQY

J: TRBJ2-3
V: TRBV7-9
CDR3: ASNSRTGGLITDTQY

J: TRBJ2-5
V: TRBV3-1
CDR3: ASSQGVRKQY

J: TRBJ2-3
V: TRBV12-3/TRBV12-4
CDR3: ANSSTNGDTQY

J: TRBJ2-6
V: TRBV12-3/TRBV12-4
CDR3: ASLGGRRISGANVQT

J: TRBJ2-7
V: TRBV28
CDR3: ASSLALRTGSSYEQY

J: TRBJ2-5
V: TRBV4-2
CDR3: ASSQGSPQETQY

J: TRBJ1-2
V: TRBV7-8
CDR3: ASSFGQQNYGYT

J: TRBJ2-3
V: TRBV28
CDR3: ASSFAGAGGTDTQY

J: TRBJ2-6
V: TRBV2
CDR3: ASNPDRGGANVLT

J: TRBJ2-1
V: TRBV6-5
CDR3: ASAGGVNEQF

J: TRBJ2-1
V: TRBV6-5
CDR3: ANTQEGAAYNEQF

J: TRBJ2-1
V: TRBV5-1
CDR3: ASSAGARDEQF

J: TRBJ1-6
V: TRBV6-5
CDR3: ASSDQSSSYNSPLH

J: TRBJ2-7
V: TRBV11-3
CDR3: ASSLRQANKYEQY

J: TRBJ2-1
V: TRBV7-9
CDR3: ASSPQRQYNEQF

J: -
V: TRBV12-3/TRBV12-4
CDR3: AGSLRVTQY

J: TRBJ2-1
V: TRBV6-6
CDR3: ASRTGTSMGEQF

J: TRBJ2-7
V: TRBV7-6
CDR3: ASSPGTSAYEQY

J: TRBJ2-7
V: TRBV7-2
CDR3: ASSLALRDGEQY

J: -
V: TRBV5-4
CDR3: ASSLAGGAYNEQY

J: TRBJ2-5
V: TRBV7-2
CDR3: ASSPPPLPQY

J: TRBJ1-1
V: TRBV3-1
CDR3: ASSQGGWGAEAF

J: TRBJ2-1
V: TRBV20-1
CDR3: SATGGRGGSSYNEQF